Listed here are 11 T cell receptor beta chains from one sample, sequenced in a study of blood T cells in healthy people across ages. Combining a sample-barcoded 5' primer with a J-beta primer mix, a second PCR ran for roughly 7 to 12 cycles. One entry per CDR3 protein results from TCRdb running MiXCR on the 5' RACE reads. The table lists 1.5 million to 2 million distinct CDR3 sequences, roughly 30% of them singletons. Input material: blood. The source is a woman in her 30s in good health.

Comment on this clonotype: One end of the junction fails to match germline, which may point to a read error. The V call is TRBV5-6, the J call TRBJ1-1; D is ambiguous. The CDR3 contains 13 residues. Germline V gene lookup returns CDR1 SGHDT and CDR2 YYEEEE. The chain's CDR3 is CANSLFGSLEAFF. DNA of the CDR3: TGTGCCAACAGCCTGTTTGGTTCCCTTGAAGCTTTCTTT.

The chain carries TRBV20-1 and TRBJ2-5, with D possibly TRBD1 on 5 matching bases. The CDR3 spans 14 residues. Between the trimmed V and J ends, which lost 3 bases and 3 bases, there was a span of 14 bases. The V gene's germline CDR1 is DFQATT and CDR2 SNEGSKA (reference sequence). The CDR3 DNA is TGCAGTGCTAGTAGGGGTCAGATTAAAGAGACCCAGTACTTC. Translating gives CSASRGQIKETQYF.

This chain uses TRBV12-3 or TRBV12-4 with TRBJ1-1; perhaps TRBD1 as D (5 bases). The CDR3 runs to 13 residues. Deletions cut 8 bases from V and 1 base from J, with 11 bases between. CDR3 DNA: TGTGCCAGCCTTACGACAGCGAACACTGAAGCTTTCTTT. Its translation is CASLTTANTEAFF.

This clonotype was seen only a few times. The chain carries TRBV6-4 and TRBJ2-1, with 12 bases that match TRBD2. The length of the CDR3 is 16 residues. The germline V gene encodes CDR1 MRHNA and CDR2 SNTAGT. After removal of 3 bases from V and 3 bases from J, the junction contained 3 bases not matched to a gene. The CDR3 sequence: CASSETSGGGYNEQFF. Here the CDR3 DNA reads TGTGCCAGCAGTGAGACTAGCGGGGGTGGCTACAATGAGCAGTTCTTC.

This clonotype was found many times. The chain employs TRBV29-1 and TRBJ2-1, with 7 bases matching TRBD1. CDR3 length: 16 amino acids. V dropped 0 bases and J dropped 4; count of bases not matched to a gene: 9. Germline V gene data show CDR1 as SQVTM and CDR2 as ANQGSEA. The CDR3 loop is CSVEDRGGPRYNEQFF. DNA for the CDR3: TGCAGCGTTGAAGATCGAGGGGGCCCACGTTACAATGAGCAGTTCTTC.

This clonotype was seen more than once but under ten times. The junction and the germline gene differ at one end; a read error may be behind it. The chain combines TRBV5-1 with TRBJ1-2; D gene unclear. The CDR3 sequence is 14 residues long. Looked up from germline, CDR1 is SGHRS and CDR2 is YFSETQ. The CDR3 spells CTSSLGERNYGYTF. In DNA form, the CDR3 reads TGCACCAGCAGCTTGGGAGAGCGTAACTATGGCTACACCTTC.

This clonotype was observed at least ten times. V gene TRBV5-1 combines with J gene TRBJ2-7, with 8 bases lining up with TRBD1. The germline gives CDR1 SGHRS, CDR2 YFSETQ. The CDR3 is 14 residues long. The V gene end was trimmed by 2 bases and the J gene end by 6 bases; junction bases not matched to a gene: 7. This CDR3 is CASSLLDRAAEQYF. CDR3 in DNA: TGCGCCAGCAGCTTATTGGACAGGGCTGCCGAGCAGTACTTC.

This clonotype was found many times. The rearrangement links TRBV29-1 to TRBJ2-3; D call uncertain. The germline V gene encodes CDR1 SQVTM and CDR2 ANQGSEA. The CDR3 sequence is 14 residues long. Trimming took off 5 bases at V and 0 bases at J, with 12 bases between the two ends. CDR3 protein: CSVREGISTDTQYF. The CDR3 nucleotides read TGCAGCGTTCGAGAAGGAATAAGCACAGATACGCAGTATTTT.

The chain links TRBV28 to TRBJ2-7; D might be TRBD1 (7 bases). This CDR3 has 14 amino acids. V lost 5 bases to trimming and J lost 1 base, with 12 bases between them. From germline, CDR1 is MDHEN and CDR2 SYDVKM. The CDR3: CASSPEGQSYEQYF. The CDR3 region has the DNA TGTGCCAGCAGTCCGGAGGGACAGTCCTACGAGCAGTACTTC.

This clonotype occurred a few times. The chain combines TRBV7-2 with TRBJ2-7; 9 bases line up with TRBD2. V lost 5 bases and J lost 4; bases outside the gene matches: 9. The CDR3 runs to 15 residues. Germline V gene sequence: CDR1 SGHTA, CDR2 FQGNSA. The DNA for the CDR3 is TGTGCCAGCAGCCGGGACAGCGGGGGGCTGTACGAGCAGTACTTC. Translated, it gives CASSRDSGGLYEQYF.

This clonotype was detected ten times or more. The chain combines TRBV20-1 with TRBJ2-1; TRBD1 agrees at 7 bases. Germline V gene data show CDR1 as DFQATT and CDR2 as SNEGSKA (reference sequence). The CDR3 covers 16 residues. V lost 6 bases and J lost 2; bases outside the gene matches: 13. The CDR3 nucleotides read TGCAGTGCCACTCGGACAGGTGTAGGTGCCTACAATGAGCAGTTCTTC. Translated, it gives CSATRTGVGAYNEQFF.